These 6 T cell receptor beta chains share one sample of origin, sequenced in a study of CDR3 diversity in severe acne. MiXCR was run by TCRdb on the PCR reads, yielding one entry per CDR3 protein. There are some 90,000 distinct CDR3 sequences in the sample; about 53% occur only once, and around 10% lies in the top ten. Sequenced input: blood. The receptors were sampled from a male donor with severe acne vulgaris.

This sequence joins TRBV4-1 and TRBJ1-5; possibly TRBD1 for D (5 bases). Trimming took 4 bases from V and 2 from J, leaving 9 bases between them. Germline CDR1 MGHRA, CDR2 YSYEKL. The CDR3 contains 14 residues. The CDR3 loop is CASSPEGGNQPQHF. CDR3 sequence (DNA): TGCGCCAGCAGCCCTGAAGGGGGCAATCAGCCCCAGCATTTT.

The chain carries TRBV24-1 and TRBJ2-7; D might be TRBD1 or TRBD2, each matching 5 bases. V lost 7 bases and J 7 bases, leaving 19 bases between the germline ends. The CDR3 totals 14 residues. Germline V gene data show CDR1 as KGHDR and CDR2 as SFDVKD. In nucleotides, the CDR3 is TGTGCCACCAGCAGCTGGGGGACGGTCTGGGAGCAGTACTTC. Amino acids: CATSSWGTVWEQYF.

This clonotype has just a few counts. J is TRBJ2-1 and V is TRBV12-3 or TRBV12-4; D gene ambiguous. The CDR3 is 15 residues long. Between the trimmed V and J ends, which lost 6 bases and 0 bases, there was a span of 12 bases. The CDR3 DNA reads as TGTGCCAGCAGCCCGAGTGGCAACTCCTACAATGAGCAGTTCTTC. It specifies CASSPSGNSYNEQFF.

V is TRBV24-1 and J is TRBJ2-3; D not resolved. V lost 6 bases to trimming and J lost 3 bases, with 15 bases between them. The CDR3 totals 15 residues. Germline CDR1 KGHDR, CDR2 SFDVKD. The CDR3 protein is CATSSGIAFTDTQYF. The CDR3 bases are TGTGCCACCAGTAGTGGGATTGCTTTTACAGATACGCAGTATTTT.

To note about this clonotype: One end of the junction fails to match germline, which may point to a read error. The chain combines TRBV7-7 with TRBJ2-5, with 12 bases that match TRBD2. Germline loops: CDR1 SSHAT, CDR2 FNYEAQ (reference sequence). The CDR3 loop spans 15 amino acids. In nucleotides, the CDR3 is TGTGCTAGCAGCCCGCTAGCGGGAGGGCCGGAGACCCAGTACTTC. Its protein is CASSPLAGGPETQYF.

In this sample, this clonotype turned up a few times. The chain carries TRBV4-1 and TRBJ1-1, with TRBD1 identical over 7 bases. The CDR3 totals 17 residues. Germline V lookup: CDR1 MGHRA, CDR2 YSYEKL. Trimming took 1 base from V and 2 from J; bases not matched to a gene: 10. In nucleotides, the CDR3 is TGCGCCAGCAGCCAAGTCCCCCAGGCAGGGGGAAACACTGAAGCTTTCTTT. Translated, it gives CASSQVPQAGGNTEAFF.